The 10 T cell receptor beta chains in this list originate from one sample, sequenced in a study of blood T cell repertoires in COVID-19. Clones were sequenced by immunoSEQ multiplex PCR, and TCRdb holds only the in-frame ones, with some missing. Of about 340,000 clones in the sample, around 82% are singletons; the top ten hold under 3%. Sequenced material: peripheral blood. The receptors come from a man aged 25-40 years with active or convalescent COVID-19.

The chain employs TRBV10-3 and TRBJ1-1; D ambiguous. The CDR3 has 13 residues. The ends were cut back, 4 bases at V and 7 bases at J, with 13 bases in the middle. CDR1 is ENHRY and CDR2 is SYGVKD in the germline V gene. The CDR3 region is CAISGRAELEAFF. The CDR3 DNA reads TGTGCCATCAGTGGGCGGGCAGAGCTTGAAGCTTTCTTT.

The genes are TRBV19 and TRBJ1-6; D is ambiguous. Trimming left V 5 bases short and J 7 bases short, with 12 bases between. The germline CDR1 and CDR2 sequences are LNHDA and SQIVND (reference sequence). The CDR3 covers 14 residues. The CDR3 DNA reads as TGTGCCAGTAGTCGTTCAGGCCGAAATTCACCCCTCCACTTT. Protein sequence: CASSRSGRNSPLHF.

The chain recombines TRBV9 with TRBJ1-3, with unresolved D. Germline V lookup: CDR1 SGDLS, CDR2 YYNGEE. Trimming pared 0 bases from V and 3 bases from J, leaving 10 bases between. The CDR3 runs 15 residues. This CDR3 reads CASSVDEGFGNTIYF. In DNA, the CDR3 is TGTGCCAGCAGCGTAGATGAGGGTTTTGGAAACACCATATATTTT.

In nucleotides, the CDR3 is TGTGCCAGCAGCCTTGGGGCCACAGGGGTCACGAACACCGGGGAGCTGTTTTTT. Translation gives CASSLGATGVTNTGELFF. This chain joins TRBV11-2 and TRBJ2-2; 7 bases align to TRBD1. Germline loops: CDR1 SGHAT, CDR2 FQNNGV. With 5 bases clipped from V and 0 bases from J, the junction kept 12 bases outside the gene matches. This CDR3 contains 18 residues. Variable domain in full (rest from reference TRBV11-2 and TRBJ2-2): EAGVAQSPRYKIIEKRQSVAFWCNPISGHATLYWYQQILGQGPKLLIQFQNNGVVDDSQLPKDRFSAERLKGVDSTLKIQPAKLEDSAVYLCASSLGATGVTNTGELFFGEGSRLTVL.

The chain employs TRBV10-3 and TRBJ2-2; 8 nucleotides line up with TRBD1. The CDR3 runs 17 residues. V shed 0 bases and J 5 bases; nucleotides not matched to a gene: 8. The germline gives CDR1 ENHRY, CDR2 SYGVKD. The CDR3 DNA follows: TGTGCCATCAGTGAGTCGGGTCAGGGGGCAAGGACCGGGGAGCTGTTTTTT. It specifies CAISESGQGARTGELFF.

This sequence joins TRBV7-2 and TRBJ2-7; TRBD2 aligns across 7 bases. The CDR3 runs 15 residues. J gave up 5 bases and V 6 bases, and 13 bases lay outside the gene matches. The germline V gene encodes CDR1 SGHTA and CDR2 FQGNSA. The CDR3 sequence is CASSPGGGLIHEQYF. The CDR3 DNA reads TGTGCCAGCAGTCCTGGGGGAGGGCTAATCCACGAGCAGTACTTC.

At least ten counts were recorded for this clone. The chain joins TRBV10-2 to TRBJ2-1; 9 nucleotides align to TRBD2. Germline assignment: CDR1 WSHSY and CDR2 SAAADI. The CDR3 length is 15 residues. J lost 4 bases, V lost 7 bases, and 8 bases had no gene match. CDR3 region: CASTVGLAPYNEQFF. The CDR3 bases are TGCGCCAGCACCGTAGGACTAGCGCCTTACAATGAGCAGTTCTTC.

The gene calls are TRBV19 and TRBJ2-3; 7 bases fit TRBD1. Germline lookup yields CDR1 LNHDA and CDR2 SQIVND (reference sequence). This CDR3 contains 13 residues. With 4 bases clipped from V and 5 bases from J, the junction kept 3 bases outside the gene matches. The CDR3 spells CASSRQGEDTQYF. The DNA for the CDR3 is TGTGCCAGTAGTAGACAGGGTGAAGATACGCAGTATTTT.

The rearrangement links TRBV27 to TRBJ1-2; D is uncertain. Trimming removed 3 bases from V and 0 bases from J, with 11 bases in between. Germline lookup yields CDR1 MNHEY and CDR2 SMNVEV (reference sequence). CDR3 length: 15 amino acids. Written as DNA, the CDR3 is TGTGCCAGCAGTTTCGGAAACAGCCCTAACTATGGCTACACCTTC. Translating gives CASSFGNSPNYGYTF.

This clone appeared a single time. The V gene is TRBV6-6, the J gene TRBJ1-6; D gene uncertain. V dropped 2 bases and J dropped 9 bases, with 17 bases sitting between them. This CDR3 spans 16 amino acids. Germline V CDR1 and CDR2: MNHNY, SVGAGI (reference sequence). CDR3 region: CASSYNFPGSGSPLHF. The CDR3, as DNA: TGTGCCAGCAGTTACAACTTCCCAGGCAGTGGTTCACCCCTCCACTTT.